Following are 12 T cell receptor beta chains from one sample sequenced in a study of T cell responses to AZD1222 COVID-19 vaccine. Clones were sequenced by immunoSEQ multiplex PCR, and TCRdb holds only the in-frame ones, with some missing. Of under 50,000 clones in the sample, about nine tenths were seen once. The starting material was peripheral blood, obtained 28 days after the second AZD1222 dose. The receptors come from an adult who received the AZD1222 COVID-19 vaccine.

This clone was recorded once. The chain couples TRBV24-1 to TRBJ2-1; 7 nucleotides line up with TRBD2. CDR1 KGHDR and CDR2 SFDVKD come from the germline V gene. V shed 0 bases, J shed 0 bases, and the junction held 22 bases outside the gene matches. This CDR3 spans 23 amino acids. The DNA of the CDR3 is TGTGCCACCAGTGATTTGCGCCCCCTAATAACTAGCGCCGAACGAGTCTCCTACAATGAGCAGTTCTTC. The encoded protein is CATSDLRPLITSAERVSYNEQFF.

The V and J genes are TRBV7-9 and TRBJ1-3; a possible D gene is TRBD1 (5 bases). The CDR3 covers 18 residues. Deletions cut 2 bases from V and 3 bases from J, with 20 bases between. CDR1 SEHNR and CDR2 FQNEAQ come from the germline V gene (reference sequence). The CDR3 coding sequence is TGTGCCAGCAGCTTACCCCCCAGGGAGGGAAACTTTGGAAACACCATATATTTT. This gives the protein CASSLPPREGNFGNTIYF. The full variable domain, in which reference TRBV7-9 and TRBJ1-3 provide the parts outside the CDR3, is DTGVSQNPRHKITKRGQNVTFRCDPISEHNRLYWYRQTLGQGPEFLTYFQNEAQLEKSRLLSDRFSAERPKGSFSTLEIQRTEQGDSAMYLCASSLPPREGNFGNTIYFGEGSWLTVV.

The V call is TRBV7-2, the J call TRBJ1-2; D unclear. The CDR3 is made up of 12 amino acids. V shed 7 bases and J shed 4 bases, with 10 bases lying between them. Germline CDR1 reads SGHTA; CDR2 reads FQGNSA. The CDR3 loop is CASKERIYGYTF. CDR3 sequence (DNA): TGTGCCAGCAAGGAACGCATCTATGGCTACACCTTC.

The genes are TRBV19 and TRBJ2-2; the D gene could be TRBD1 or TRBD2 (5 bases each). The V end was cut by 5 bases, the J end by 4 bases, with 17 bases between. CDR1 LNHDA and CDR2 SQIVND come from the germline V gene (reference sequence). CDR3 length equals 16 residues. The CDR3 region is CASSVNVGASTGELFF. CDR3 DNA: TGTGCCAGTAGTGTTAACGTCGGGGCTAGCACCGGGGAGCTGTTTTTT.

The CDR3 is CASSLYRNQPQHF. In nucleotides, the CDR3 is TGTGCCAGCAGTTTATACAGGAATCAGCCCCAGCATTTT. This chain uses TRBV12-3 or TRBV12-4 with TRBJ1-5, with D tentatively TRBD1 (5 bases). Trimming pared 2 bases from V and 4 bases from J, leaving 6 bases between. CDR3 length equals 13 residues.

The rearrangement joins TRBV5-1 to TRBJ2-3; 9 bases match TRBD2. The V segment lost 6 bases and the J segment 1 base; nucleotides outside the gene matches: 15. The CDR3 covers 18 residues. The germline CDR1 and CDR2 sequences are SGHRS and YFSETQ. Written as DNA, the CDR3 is TGCGCCAGCACCCTAACCCCTCCGAGGACTAGCGGCACAGATACGCAGTATTTT. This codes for CASTLTPPRTSGTDTQYF.

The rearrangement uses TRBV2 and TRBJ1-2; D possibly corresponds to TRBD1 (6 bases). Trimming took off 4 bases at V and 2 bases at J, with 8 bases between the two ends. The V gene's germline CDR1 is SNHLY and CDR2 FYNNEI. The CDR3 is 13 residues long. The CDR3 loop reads CASSAQGNYGYTF. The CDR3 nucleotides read TGTGCCAGCAGTGCACAGGGCAACTATGGCTACACCTTC.

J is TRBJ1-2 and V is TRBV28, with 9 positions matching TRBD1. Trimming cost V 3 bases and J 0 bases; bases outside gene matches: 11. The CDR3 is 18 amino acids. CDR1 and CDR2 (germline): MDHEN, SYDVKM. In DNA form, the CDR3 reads TGTGCCAGCAGTTTCCAGACCGGGACAGGGAATCCTAACTATGGCTACACCTTC. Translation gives CASSFQTGTGNPNYGYTF.

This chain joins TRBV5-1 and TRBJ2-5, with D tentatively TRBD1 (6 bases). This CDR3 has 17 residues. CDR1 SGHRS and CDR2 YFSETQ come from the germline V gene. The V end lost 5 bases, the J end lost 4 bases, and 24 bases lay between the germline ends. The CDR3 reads CASRRPVGWGRVETQYF. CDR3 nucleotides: TGCGCCAGCAGACGTCCCGTAGGTTGGGGGCGGGTAGAGACCCAGTACTTC.

The CDR3 nucleotides read TGTGCCAGCAGCCCGAGTAGACCGGCTGAAGCTTTCTTT. Amino acid sequence: CASSPSRPAEAFF. V is TRBV3-1 (or the pseudogene TRBV3-2) and J is TRBJ1-1; D gene ambiguous. Germline CDR1 is LGHDT and CDR2 is YNNKEL (reference sequence). Deletions cut 4 bases from V and 6 bases from J, with 12 bases between. The CDR3 has 13 amino acids.

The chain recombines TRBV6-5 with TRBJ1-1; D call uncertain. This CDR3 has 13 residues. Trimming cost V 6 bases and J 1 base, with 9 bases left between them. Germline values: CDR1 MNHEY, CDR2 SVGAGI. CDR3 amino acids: CASSRPENTEAFF. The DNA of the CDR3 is TGTGCCAGCAGCCGACCGGAGAACACTGAAGCTTTCTTT.

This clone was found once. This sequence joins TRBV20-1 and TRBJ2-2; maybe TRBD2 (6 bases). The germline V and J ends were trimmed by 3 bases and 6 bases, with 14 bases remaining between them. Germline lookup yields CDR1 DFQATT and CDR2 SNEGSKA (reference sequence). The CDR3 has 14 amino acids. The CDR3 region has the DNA TGCAGTGCTAGTGTGGAGGGCCCGGCCGGGGAGCTGTTTTTT. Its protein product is CSASVEGPAGELFF.